The next 9 T cell receptor beta chains were all read from a single sample in a study of T and B cells in COVID-19 patients (dated by TCRdb to about 2020). The listed sequencing device is Illumina MiSeq. TRB rearrangements were amplified by multiplex PCR with BIOMED2 TRB-A/B primer pools. TCRdb passed the public sequencing reads through fastp at Q25 and MiXCR, retaining productive beta sequences. Each entry is one CDR3 protein sequence, shown with its most common DNA and genes. The sample table holds approximately 9,500 distinct CDR3 sequences, of which 28% were seen once. The top ten clonotypes cover 27% of the sample. Genomic DNA extracted from blood was used in amounts of 250-500 ng for amplification of TRB repertoires. Input material: blood. These receptors came from a human donor who had recovered from COVID-19.

V usage is TRBV6-5 and J usage is TRBJ1-6; D not certain. From germline, CDR1 is MNHEY and CDR2 SVGAGI. V lost 10 bases and J lost 0, with 4 bases in between. The CDR3 runs to 12 residues. CDR3 sequence (DNA): TGTGCCATCAGCTCCTATAATTCACCCCTCCACTTT. This encodes CAISSYNSPLHF.

Within the sample, this clonotype is medium-sized. The J gene is TRBJ2-1, the V gene TRBV19; 7 nucleotides align to TRBD1. Germline V gene sequence: CDR1 LNHDA, CDR2 SQIVND (reference sequence). V lost 6 bases and J lost 0; bases outside the gene matches: 5. The CDR3 length is 15 residues. The DNA for the CDR3 is TGTGCCAGTAGGGACAGGCCCAGCTCCTACAATGAGCAGTTCTTC. It is translated as CASRDRPSSYNEQFF.

As to this clonotype: A much larger clone lies a single base off, so this may be a read error. The rearrangement joins TRBV6-1 to TRBJ2-7, with TRBD2 matching 11 bases. CDR3 length: 18 amino acids. V shed 0 bases and J 4 bases; nucleotides not matched to a gene: 11. Germline V gives CDR1 MNHNS, CDR2 SASEGT. As DNA, the CDR3 is TGTGCCAGCAGTGAAGCCGGGACTAGCGGACGATCTAGGTACGAGCAGTACTTC. Amino acid sequence: CASSEAGTSGRSRYEQYF.

This clonotype has only a few counts. The rearrangement links TRBV5-6 to TRBJ1-3; tentative D call: TRBD1 (6 bases). Germline CDR1 is SGHDT and CDR2 is YYEEEE. The CDR3 has 14 residues. V lost 6 bases and J lost 2, with 12 bases in between. CDR3 sequence: CASNQGGAGNTIYF. The CDR3 DNA sequence: TGTGCCAGCAACCAAGGGGGGGCTGGAAACACCATATATTTT.

The chain joins TRBV14 to TRBJ1-2; D uncertain. The CDR3 totals 14 residues. Germline CDR1 and CDR2: SGHDN and FVKESK. V was shortened by 4 bases and J by 8 bases, with 17 bases between the two germline ends. This CDR3 reads CASSPGLTRWGYTF. CDR3 nucleotides: TGTGCCAGCAGCCCCGGACTGACGAGATGGGGCTACACCTTC.

The chain has TRBV12-3 or TRBV12-4 and TRBJ1-5; possible D gene TRBD1, 6 bases. The V end lost 6 bases, the J end lost 0 bases, and 27 bases lay between the germline ends. This CDR3 has 20 amino acids. DNA for the CDR3: TGTGCCAGCAGCCCGATCCCCGTCCTCGGGGGCTTTTATAGCAATCAGCCCCAGCATTTT. Amino acid sequence: CASSPIPVLGGFYSNQPQHF.

The rearrangement uses TRBV24-1 and TRBJ2-2; 10 bases align to TRBD1. This CDR3 has 15 amino acids. Losses at the gene ends were 4 bases for V and 6 bases for J; bases not matched to a gene: 4. Per germline, CDR1 KGHDR and CDR2 SFDVKD. CDR3 in DNA: TGTGCCACCAGTGAGAGGGACAGGGGATCCGGGGAGCTGTTTTTT. This codes for CATSERDRGSGELFF.

The gene calls are TRBV7-9 and TRBJ2-5; D may be TRBD1 (7 bases). V shed 1 base and J shed 3 bases, with 12 bases lying between them. The CDR3 totals 15 residues. The germline gives CDR1 SEHNR, CDR2 FQNEAQ (reference sequence). CDR3 residues: CASSLDRGGKETQYF. In DNA, the CDR3 is TGTGCCAGCAGCTTAGACAGGGGAGGAAAAGAGACCCAGTACTTC.

The chain uses TRBV20-1 and TRBJ1-2, with 12 bases lining up with TRBD1. This CDR3 comprises 14 residues. Per germline, CDR1 DFQATT and CDR2 SNEGSKA (reference sequence). Losses at the gene ends were 5 bases for V and 3 bases for J; bases not matched to a gene: 4. The CDR3 bases are TGCAGTGCTGGGACAGGGGGCGCCCACTATGGCTACACCTTC. Amino acid sequence: CSAGTGGAHYGYTF.